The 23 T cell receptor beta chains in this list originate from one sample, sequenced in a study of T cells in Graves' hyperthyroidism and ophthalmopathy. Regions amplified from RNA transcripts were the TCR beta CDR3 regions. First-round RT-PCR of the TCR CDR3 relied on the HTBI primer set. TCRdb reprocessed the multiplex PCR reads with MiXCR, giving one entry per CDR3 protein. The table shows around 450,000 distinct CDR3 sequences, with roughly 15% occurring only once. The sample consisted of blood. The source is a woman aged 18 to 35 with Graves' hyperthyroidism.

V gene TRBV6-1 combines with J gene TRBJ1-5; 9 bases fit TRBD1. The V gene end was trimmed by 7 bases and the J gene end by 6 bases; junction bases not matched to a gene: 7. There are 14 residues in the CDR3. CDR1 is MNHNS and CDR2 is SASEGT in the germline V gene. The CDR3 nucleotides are TGTGCCAGCAACGAGACAGGGGGATGTCAGCCCCAGCATTTT. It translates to CASNETGGCQPQHF.

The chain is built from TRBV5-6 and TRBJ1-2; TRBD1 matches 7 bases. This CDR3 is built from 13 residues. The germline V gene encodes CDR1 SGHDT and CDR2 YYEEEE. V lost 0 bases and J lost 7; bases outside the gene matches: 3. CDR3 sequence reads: CASSLGQGLGYTF. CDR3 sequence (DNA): TGTGCCAGCAGCTTGGGACAGGGTCTTGGCTACACCTTC.

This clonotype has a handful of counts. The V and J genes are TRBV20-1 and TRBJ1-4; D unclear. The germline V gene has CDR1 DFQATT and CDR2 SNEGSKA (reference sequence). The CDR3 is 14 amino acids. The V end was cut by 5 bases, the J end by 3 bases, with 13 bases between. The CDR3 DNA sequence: TGCAGTGCTGCCTTCGAAGTCGCTAATGAAAAACTGTTTTTT. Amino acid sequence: CSAAFEVANEKLFF.

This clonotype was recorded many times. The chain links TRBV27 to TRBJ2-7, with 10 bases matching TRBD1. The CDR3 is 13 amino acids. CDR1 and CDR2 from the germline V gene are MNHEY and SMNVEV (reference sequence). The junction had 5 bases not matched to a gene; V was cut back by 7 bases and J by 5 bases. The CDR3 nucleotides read TGTGCCAGCAAGACAGGGGGCGGCCACGAGCAGTACTTC. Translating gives CASKTGGGHEQYF.

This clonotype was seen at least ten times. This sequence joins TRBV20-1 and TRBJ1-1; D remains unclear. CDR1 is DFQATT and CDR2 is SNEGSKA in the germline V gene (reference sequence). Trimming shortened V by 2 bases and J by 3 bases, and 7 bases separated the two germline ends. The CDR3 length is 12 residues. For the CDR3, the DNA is TGCAGTGCTAGAAGGGAGCACACTGAAGCTTTCTTT. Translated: CSARREHTEAFF.

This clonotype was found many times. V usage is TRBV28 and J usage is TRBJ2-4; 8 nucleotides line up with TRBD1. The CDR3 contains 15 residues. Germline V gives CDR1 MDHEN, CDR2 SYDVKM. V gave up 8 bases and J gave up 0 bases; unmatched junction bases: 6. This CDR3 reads CASQDRDLAKNIQYF. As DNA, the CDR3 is TGTGCCAGCCAGGACAGGGACTTAGCCAAAAACATTCAGTACTTC.

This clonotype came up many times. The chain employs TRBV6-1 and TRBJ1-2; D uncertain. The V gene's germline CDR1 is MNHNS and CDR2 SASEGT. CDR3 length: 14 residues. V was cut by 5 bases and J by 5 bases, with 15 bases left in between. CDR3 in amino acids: CASSYLSGPYGYTF. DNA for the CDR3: TGTGCCAGCAGTTACCTCTCCGGGCCTTATGGCTACACCTTC.

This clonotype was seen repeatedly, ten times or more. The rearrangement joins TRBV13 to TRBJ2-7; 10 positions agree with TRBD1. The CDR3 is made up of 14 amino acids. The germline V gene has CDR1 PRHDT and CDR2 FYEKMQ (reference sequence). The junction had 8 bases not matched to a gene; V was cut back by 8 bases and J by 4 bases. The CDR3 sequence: CASRERTGGYEQYF. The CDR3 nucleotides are TGTGCCAGCCGGGAGAGGACAGGGGGTTACGAGCAGTACTTC. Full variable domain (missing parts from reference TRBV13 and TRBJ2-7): AAGVIQSPRHLIKEKRETATLKCYPIPRHDTVYWYQQGPGQDPQFLISFYEKMQSDKGSIPDRFSAQQFSDYHSELNMSSLELGDSALYFCASRERTGGYEQYFGPGTRLTVT.

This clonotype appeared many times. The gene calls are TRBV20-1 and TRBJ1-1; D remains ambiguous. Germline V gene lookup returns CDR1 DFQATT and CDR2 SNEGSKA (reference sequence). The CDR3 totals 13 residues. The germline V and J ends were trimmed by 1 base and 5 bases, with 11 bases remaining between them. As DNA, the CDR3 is TGCAGTGCTAGAGCATCGGGTGGGACTGAAGCTTTCTTT. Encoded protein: CSARASGGTEAFF.

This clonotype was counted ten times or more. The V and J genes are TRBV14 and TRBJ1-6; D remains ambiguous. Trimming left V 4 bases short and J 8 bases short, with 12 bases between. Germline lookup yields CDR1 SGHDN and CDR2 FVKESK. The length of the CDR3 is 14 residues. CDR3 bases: TGTGCCAGCAGCCTGTTACCCGTGGATTCACCCCTCCACTTT. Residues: CASSLLPVDSPLHF.

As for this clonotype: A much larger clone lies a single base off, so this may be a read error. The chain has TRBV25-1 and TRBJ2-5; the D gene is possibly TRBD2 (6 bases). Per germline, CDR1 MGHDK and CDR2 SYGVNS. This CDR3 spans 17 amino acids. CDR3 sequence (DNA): TGTGCCGGCAGTGAATACCCGACTAGTAGGTCAGAAAAGACCCAGTACTTC. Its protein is CAGSEYPTSRSEKTQYF.

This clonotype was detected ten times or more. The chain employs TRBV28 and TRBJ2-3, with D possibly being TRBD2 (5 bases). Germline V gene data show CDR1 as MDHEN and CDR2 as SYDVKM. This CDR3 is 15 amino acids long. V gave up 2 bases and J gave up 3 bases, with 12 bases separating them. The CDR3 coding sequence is TGTGCCAGCAGTTTACCAGCGGCCTTGACAGATACGCAGTATTTT. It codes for CASSLPAALTDTQYF.

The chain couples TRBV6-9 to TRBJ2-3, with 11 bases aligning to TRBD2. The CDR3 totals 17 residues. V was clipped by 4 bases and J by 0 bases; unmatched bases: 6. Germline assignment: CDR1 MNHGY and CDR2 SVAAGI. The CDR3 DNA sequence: TGTGCCAGCAGTTCAGCTAGCGGGAGGACAAGCACAGATACGCAGTATTTT. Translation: CASSSASGRTSTDTQYF.

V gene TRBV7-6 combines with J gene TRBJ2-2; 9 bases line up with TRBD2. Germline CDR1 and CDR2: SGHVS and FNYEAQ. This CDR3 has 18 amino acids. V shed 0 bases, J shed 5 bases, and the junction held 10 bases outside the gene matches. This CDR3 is CASSLASLASGKTGELFF. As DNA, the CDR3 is TGTGCCAGCAGCTTAGCGAGTTTAGCTAGCGGGAAAACCGGGGAGCTGTTTTTT. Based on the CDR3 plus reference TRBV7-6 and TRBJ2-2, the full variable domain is GAGVSQSPRYKVTKRGQDVALRCDPISGHVSLYWYRQALGQGPEFLTYFNYEAQQDKSGLPNDRFSAERPEGSISTLTIQRTEQRDSAMYRCASSLASLASGKTGELFFGEGSRLTVL.

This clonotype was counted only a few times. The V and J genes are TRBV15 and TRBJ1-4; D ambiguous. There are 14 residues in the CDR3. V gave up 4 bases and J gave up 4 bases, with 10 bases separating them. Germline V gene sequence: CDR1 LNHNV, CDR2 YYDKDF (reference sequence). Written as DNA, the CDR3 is TGTGCCACCAGCAAGAGCAGGATTAATGAAAAACTGTTTTTT. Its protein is CATSKSRINEKLFF.

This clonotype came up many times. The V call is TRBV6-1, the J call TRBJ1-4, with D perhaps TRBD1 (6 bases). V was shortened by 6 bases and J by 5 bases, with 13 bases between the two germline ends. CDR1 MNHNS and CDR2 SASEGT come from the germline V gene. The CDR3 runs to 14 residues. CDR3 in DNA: TGTGCCAGCAGCCGTACACAGGGAAATGAAAAACTGTTTTTT. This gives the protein CASSRTQGNEKLFF.

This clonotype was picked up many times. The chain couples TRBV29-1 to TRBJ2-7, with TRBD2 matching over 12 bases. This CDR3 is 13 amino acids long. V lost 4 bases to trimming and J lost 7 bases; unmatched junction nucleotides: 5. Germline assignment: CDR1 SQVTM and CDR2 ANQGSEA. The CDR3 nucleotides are TGCAGCGTTGGATTACTAGCGGGAGGTGAGCAGTACTTC. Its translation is CSVGLLAGGEQYF.

CDR3 sequence (DNA): TGTGCCAGCAGCCTCAGGGGGGGGGGGACACCCCTCCACTTT. Residues: CASSLRGGGTPLHF. J is TRBJ1-6 and V is TRBV13; 7 nucleotides agree with TRBD1. In germline, CDR1 is PRHDT, CDR2 FYEKMQ (reference sequence). The CDR3 runs 14 residues. V lost 5 bases to trimming and J lost 11 bases; unmatched junction nucleotides: 9.

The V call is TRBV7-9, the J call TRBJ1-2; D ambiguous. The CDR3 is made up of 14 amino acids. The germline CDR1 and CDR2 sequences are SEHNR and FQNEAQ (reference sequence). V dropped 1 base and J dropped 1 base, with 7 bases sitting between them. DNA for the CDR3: TGTGCCAGCAGCTTAGTCGTGGATAACTATGGCTACACCTTC. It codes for CASSLVVDNYGYTF.

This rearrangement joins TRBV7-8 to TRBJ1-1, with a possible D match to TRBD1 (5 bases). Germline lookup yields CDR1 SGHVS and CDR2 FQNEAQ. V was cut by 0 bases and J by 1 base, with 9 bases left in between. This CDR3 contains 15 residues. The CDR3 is CASSLAGTGNTEAFF. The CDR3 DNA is TGTGCCAGCAGCTTAGCCGGAACAGGGAACACTGAAGCTTTCTTT.

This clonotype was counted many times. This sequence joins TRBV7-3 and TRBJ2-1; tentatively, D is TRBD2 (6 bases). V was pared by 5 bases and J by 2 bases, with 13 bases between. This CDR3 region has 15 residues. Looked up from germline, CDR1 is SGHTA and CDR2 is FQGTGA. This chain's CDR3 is CASSTQGGPYNEQFF. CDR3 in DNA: TGTGCCAGCAGCACTCAGGGAGGCCCCTACAATGAGCAGTTCTTC.

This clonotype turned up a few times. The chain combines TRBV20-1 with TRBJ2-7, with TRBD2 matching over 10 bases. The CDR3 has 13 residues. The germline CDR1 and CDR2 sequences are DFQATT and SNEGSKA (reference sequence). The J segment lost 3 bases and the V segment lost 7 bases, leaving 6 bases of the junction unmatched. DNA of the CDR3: TGCAGTGTCCGGACTAGCGGTCTCTACGAGCAGTACTTC. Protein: CSVRTSGLYEQYF.

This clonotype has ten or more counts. The CDR3 spells CASSLYFGGDYTF. The CDR3 coding sequence is TGTGCCAGCAGTTTATATTTTGGGGGAGACTACACCTTC. J is TRBJ1-2 and V is TRBV12-3 or TRBV12-4; D is possibly TRBD1 (5 bases). This CDR3 has 13 amino acids. V gave up 2 bases and J gave up 10 bases, with 14 bases separating them.